This entry lists 29 T cell receptor beta chains sequenced from one sample in a study of T cells in Graves' hyperthyroidism and ophthalmopathy. Amplified regions were TCR beta CDR3 sequences from RNA transcripts. First-round RT-PCR of the TCR CDR3 relied on the HTBI primer set. TCRdb ran MiXCR on the multiplex PCR reads and lists one entry per CDR3 protein. The repertoire includes about 360,000 distinct CDR3 sequences, about 12% of them detected once, and 9.2% sits in the top ten. The specimen was blood. All receptors come from a young woman with Graves' hyperthyroidism.

This clonotype was observed a few times. CDR3 DNA: TGCAGCGTCGTAAGACTAGCGGACCAAGAGACCCAGTACTTC. As protein: CSVVRLADQETQYF. The chain couples TRBV29-1 to TRBJ2-5; 9 nucleotides agree with TRBD2. Trimming removed 6 bases from V and 0 bases from J; junction bases left unmatched: 5. The CDR3 runs 14 residues. CDR1 SQVTM and CDR2 ANQGSEA come from the germline V gene.

This rearrangement joins TRBV6-1 to TRBJ2-2; no clear D. In germline, CDR1 is MNHNS, CDR2 SASEGT. The CDR3 is 12 amino acids. V gave up 6 bases and J gave up 4 bases, with 6 bases separating them. CDR3 DNA: TGTGCCAGCAGGGACCCCACCGGGGAGCTGTTTTTT. Translated, it gives CASRDPTGELFF.

For this clonotype: A much larger clonotype is one base distant, so this may be a read error. Here the CDR3 reads CASSSRTGHVDEQYF. In DNA form, the CDR3 reads TGTGCCAGCAGTTCCCGGACAGGGCACGTCGACGAGCAGTACTTC. This chain joins TRBV12-3 or TRBV12-4 and TRBJ2-7; 8 bases fit TRBD1. The CDR3 extends over 15 amino acids. Trimming cost V 4 bases and J 5 bases; bases outside gene matches: 10.

This clonotype occurred many times. The CDR3 reads CSARQGNGYTF. CDR3 in DNA: TGCAGCGCTAGACAGGGAAACGGCTACACCTTC. The chain employs TRBV29-1 and TRBJ1-2; 7 nucleotides line up with TRBD1. Per germline, CDR1 SQVTM and CDR2 ANQGSEA. The CDR3 extends over 11 amino acids. The J segment lost 8 bases and the V segment lost 7 bases, leaving 7 bases of the junction unmatched. The full variable domain, completed using reference TRBV29-1 and TRBJ1-2, is SAVISQKPSRDICQRGTSLTIQCQVDSQVTMMFWYRQQPGQSLTLIATANQGSEATYESGFVIDKFPISRPNLTFSTLTVSNMSPEDSSIYLCSARQGNGYTFGSGTRLTVV.

J is TRBJ1-2 and V is TRBV28; D might be TRBD1 (5 bases). The CDR3 covers 16 residues. V was shortened by 5 bases and J by 0 bases, with 16 bases between the two germline ends. CDR1 and CDR2 from the germline V gene are MDHEN and SYDVKM. This CDR3 is CASSPHQRGSNYGYTF. CDR3 DNA: TGTGCCAGCAGTCCACACCAAAGGGGCTCTAACTATGGCTACACCTTC.

The gene calls are TRBV19 and TRBJ1-5; D is unclear. V was trimmed by 5 bases and J by 9 bases, leaving 20 bases between them. Looked up from germline, CDR1 is LNHDA and CDR2 is SQIVND (reference sequence). There are 15 residues in the CDR3. CDR3 sequence: CASSPTQYFQRPQHF. The CDR3 DNA is TGTGCCAGTAGTCCCACTCAGTATTTTCAACGGCCCCAGCATTTT.

The chain recombines TRBV27 with TRBJ2-5; D not certain. V was shortened by 4 bases and J by 1 base, with 10 bases between the two germline ends. Germline assignment: CDR1 MNHEY and CDR2 SMNVEV (reference sequence). The CDR3 sequence is 14 residues long. The CDR3 coding sequence is TGTGCCAGCAGTTCCCGAGGACCCCAAGAGACCCAGTACTTC. Translated: CASSSRGPQETQYF.

This clonotype showed up many times. The J gene is TRBJ1-1, the V gene TRBV6-1; D is unclear. Looked up from germline, CDR1 is MNHNS and CDR2 is SASEGT. This CDR3 contains 14 residues. V lost 7 bases to trimming and J lost 4 bases, with 16 bases between them. This chain's CDR3 is CASMALRVRTEAFF. The CDR3 DNA follows: TGTGCCAGCATGGCGTTAAGGGTTCGCACTGAAGCTTTCTTT.

Many counts were recorded for this clonotype. V gene TRBV2 combines with J gene TRBJ1-5, with 7 bases matching TRBD1. Germline V gene sequence: CDR1 SNHLY, CDR2 FYNNEI. Trimming at V came to 5 bases and at J to 6 bases, leaving 10 bases not matched to a gene. The CDR3 has 15 residues. The CDR3 DNA follows: TGTGCCAGCAGTACAGGGGAATCGGTATTTCAGCCCCAGCATTTT. Residues: CASSTGESVFQPQHF. The full variable domain, rest sourced from reference TRBV2 and TRBJ1-5, is EPEVTQTPSHQVTQMGQEVILRCVPISNHLYFYWYRQILGQKVEFLVSFYNNEISEKSEIFDDQFSVERPDGSNFTLKIRSTKLEDSAMYFCASSTGESVFQPQHFGDGTRLSIL.

In this sample, this clonotype turned up many times. The chain links TRBV20-1 to TRBJ1-6; no clear D. CDR3 length: 13 amino acids. Germline V CDR1 and CDR2: DFQATT, SNEGSKA (reference sequence). Trimming shortened V by 1 base and J by 10 bases, and 11 bases separated the two germline ends. CDR3 sequence (DNA): TGCAGTGCTAGAGGGCAGTCCATATCACCCCTCCACTTT. Protein sequence: CSARGQSISPLHF.

In its sample, this clonotype was seen many times. The J gene is TRBJ1-6, the V gene TRBV5-6; tentative D call: TRBD1 (5 bases). V was cut by 3 bases and J by 13 bases, with 8 bases left in between. From germline, CDR1 is SGHDT and CDR2 YYEEEE. There are 11 residues in the CDR3. The DNA of the CDR3 is TGTGCCAGCAGCTCCGGGACCCCCCTCCACTTT. This sequence encodes CASSSGTPLHF.

This clonotype was picked up a small number of times. This chain connects TRBV5-6 to TRBJ1-6, with D possibly matching TRBD1 (5 bases). Germline V lookup: CDR1 SGHDT, CDR2 YYEEEE. The CDR3 is 17 residues long. With 1 base removed from V and 0 bases from J, the gap between germline ends came to 11 bases. The CDR3 DNA is TGTGCCAGCAGCTTGATCCCAGGGAGCTCCTATAATTCACCCCTCCACTTT. Protein sequence: CASSLIPGSSYNSPLHF.

This clonotype has ten or more counts. This rearrangement joins TRBV28 to TRBJ1-6, with D possibly TRBD1 on 5 matching bases. The germline gives CDR1 MDHEN, CDR2 SYDVKM. With 5 bases removed from V and 6 bases from J, the gap between germline ends came to 14 bases. The CDR3 runs 15 residues. The CDR3 DNA reads TGTGCCAGCAGTCCCAGGGCGCGTATTAATTCACCCCTCCACTTT. It translates to CASSPRARINSPLHF.

The chain carries TRBV5-6 and TRBJ1-5, with D possibly being TRBD1 (6 bases). CDR3 size: 16 residues. The germline V and J ends were trimmed by 1 base and 2 bases, with 13 bases remaining between them. Germline-derived CDR1 and CDR2 are SGHDT and YYEEEE. Here the CDR3 DNA reads TGTGCCAGCAGCTTGTATCGGGGGCCTGGCAATCAGCCCCAGCATTTT. It is translated as CASSLYRGPGNQPQHF.

The chain uses TRBV5-1 and TRBJ2-5; TRBD2 is a possible D gene (7 bases). The V end lost 3 bases, the J end lost 7 bases, and 22 bases lay between the germline ends. Germline V gene data show CDR1 as SGHRS and CDR2 as YFSETQ. This CDR3 spans 16 amino acids. The CDR3 region has the DNA TGCGCCAGCAGCTACCGCGGTTGGGGGGGCGCCGGGACCCAGTACTTC. This encodes CASSYRGWGGAGTQYF.

This clonotype showed up many times. The CDR3 protein is CASSGSGTSGSYNEQFF. CDR3 DNA sequence: TGTGCCAGCAGCGGGTCCGGGACTAGCGGGAGTTACAATGAGCAGTTCTTC. The chain employs TRBV6-2 or TRBV6-3 and TRBJ2-1; 14 bases map to TRBD2. The CDR3 extends over 17 amino acids. CDR1 and CDR2 (germline): MNHEY, SVGEGT. V lost 6 bases, J lost 4 bases, and 8 bases stayed unmatched.

In its sample, this clonotype was seen a few times. V is TRBV6-5 and J is TRBJ1-1, with a tentative D call TRBD1 (5 bases). V was pared by 2 bases and J by 0 bases, with 13 bases between. CDR3 size: 16 residues. From germline, CDR1 is MNHEY and CDR2 SVGAGI. Here the CDR3 reads CASSYPPRAMNTEAFF. The CDR3 DNA is TGTGCCAGCAGTTACCCCCCCAGGGCCATGAACACTGAAGCTTTCTTT.

This clonotype showed up many times. The chain couples TRBV7-2 to TRBJ2-5; 11 bases map to TRBD1. The CDR3 is 15 residues long. J was trimmed by 5 bases and V by 5 bases; bases with no gene match: 7. The V gene's germline CDR1 is SGHTA and CDR2 FQGNSA. The CDR3 DNA follows: TGTGCCAGCAGCCCGGACAGGGGGCGTACGGAGACCCAGTACTTC. Protein sequence: CASSPDRGRTETQYF.

This clonotype was observed a single time. The gene calls are TRBV7-9 and TRBJ2-1; 10 bases fit TRBD2. In germline, CDR1 is SEHNR, CDR2 FQNEAQ (reference sequence). The CDR3 is made up of 15 amino acids. With V trimmed by 8 bases and J by 3 bases, 7 bases remained unmatched. The CDR3 sequence: CASGRAGGDYNEQFF. CDR3 in DNA: TGTGCCAGCGGCCGAGCGGGGGGGGACTACAATGAGCAGTTCTTC.

This clonotype has more than one count but fewer than ten. The gene calls are TRBV6-1 and TRBJ1-6; D call uncertain. CDR1 and CDR2 from the germline V gene are MNHNS and SASEGT. Trimming took 10 bases from V and 10 from J, leaving 20 bases between them. The CDR3 extends over 14 amino acids. Here the CDR3 DNA reads TGTGCCATATCCCTCCAGCGTGGCGGGTCACCCCTCCACTTT. Protein: CAISLQRGGSPLHF.

This clonotype has at least ten counts. This rearrangement joins TRBV5-1 to TRBJ2-7, with 7 bases aligning to TRBD1. This CDR3 has 14 residues. Germline CDR1 SGHRS, CDR2 YFSETQ. The trim removed 3 bases at V and 1 base at J, leaving 4 bases unmatched. CDR3 sequence (DNA): TGCGCCAGCAGCTCGGGACAGATTTCCTACGAGCAGTACTTC. As protein: CASSSGQISYEQYF.

This clonotype has a count of ten or more. The chain couples TRBV7-2 to TRBJ1-6, with 9 bases matching TRBD1. CDR1 is SGHTA, CDR2 FQGNSA, per germline. V was clipped by 2 bases and J by 8 bases; unmatched bases: 4. The CDR3 runs to 15 residues. CDR3 DNA: TGTGCCAGCAGCTTACAGGACAGGGGACATTCACCCCTCCACTTT. Protein: CASSLQDRGHSPLHF.

This clonotype was observed many times. This chain links TRBV5-5 with TRBJ1-1, with a tentative D call TRBD1 (5 bases). The V end lost 3 bases, the J end lost 0 bases, and 6 bases lay between the germline ends. CDR3 length: 13 amino acids. The V gene's germline CDR1 is SGHKS and CDR2 YYEKEE (reference sequence). Written as DNA, the CDR3 is TGTGCCAGCAGCTGGGGGGTGAACACTGAAGCTTTCTTT. Its protein product is CASSWGVNTEAFF.

The chain employs TRBV5-1 and TRBJ2-7; TRBD2 agrees at 7 bases. J lost 3 bases, V lost 0 bases, and 3 bases had no gene match. The CDR3 totals 14 residues. In germline, CDR1 is SGHRS, CDR2 YFSETQ. The CDR3 region is CASSLVGTNYEQYF. CDR3 DNA sequence: TGCGCCAGCAGCTTGGTGGGGACTAACTACGAGCAGTACTTC.

V is TRBV4-2 and J is TRBJ1-6; no clear D. Germline loops: CDR1 LGHNA, CDR2 YNFKEQ. Trimming took 4 bases from V and 5 from J, leaving 9 bases between them. The CDR3 is 14 amino acids. The CDR3 DNA reads TGTGCCAGCAGCCTAAAGAGGGATAATTCACCCCTCCACTTT. Protein: CASSLKRDNSPLHF.

There are many counts of this clonotype. The chain uses TRBV11-3 and TRBJ2-1; TRBD2 matches at 14 bases. V lost 0 bases and J lost 10; bases outside the gene matches: 5. Germline CDR1 SGHNT, CDR2 YENEEA. This CDR3 has 16 residues. CDR3 sequence (DNA): TGTGCCAGCAGCTTAGATCAGACTAGCGGGAGGGCCGAGCAGTTCTTC. Translating it yields CASSLDQTSGRAEQFF.

In this sample, this clonotype turned up a few times. This rearrangement joins TRBV5-1 to TRBJ2-7, with 13 bases that match TRBD2. The CDR3 is made up of 16 amino acids. Trimming took 5 bases from V and 7 from J; bases not matched to a gene: 12. Per germline, CDR1 SGHRS and CDR2 YFSETQ. CDR3 protein: CASSREGTSGIREQYF. CDR3 coding DNA: TGCGCCAGCAGTCGCGAGGGGACTAGCGGGATTCGGGAGCAGTACTTC.

The sample holds a few counts of this clonotype. The chain combines TRBV29-1 with TRBJ2-3; D gene ambiguous. This CDR3 has 12 amino acids. Germline CDR1 SQVTM, CDR2 ANQGSEA. Trimming took 4 bases from V and 3 from J, leaving 8 bases between them. CDR3 nucleotides: TGCAGCGTTGTAGCAATGACAGATACGCAGTATTTT. Residues: CSVVAMTDTQYF.

This clonotype was counted many times. The gene calls are TRBV2 and TRBJ1-1; the D is unclear. Per germline, CDR1 SNHLY and CDR2 FYNNEI. Trimming took 3 bases from V and 11 from J, leaving 4 bases between them. The CDR3 runs 9 residues. The DNA of the CDR3 is TGTGCCAGCAGTGATCGCGCTTTCTTT. Protein product: CASSDRAFF.